The following is a T cell receptor (beta chain) sequence with its context. Its specificity is unknown. The authors used template switching to add a universal primer site and gave cDNA unique molecular identifiers. TCRdb re-called the 5' RACE reads with MiXCR, one entry per CDR3 protein. This sample yields 1,800,000 or so distinct CDR3 sequences, of which under 35% are seen a single time; under 0.35% belongs to the top ten. This sample is drawn from a study of identical twins. Study results and caveats: A lower insertion count was a feature of abundant cord blood beta clonotypes, with no such feature in memory repertoires. Out-of-frame TCR alpha sharing observed in monozygotic twins exceeded model estimates.

Germline trimming cut 9 bases from V and 5 bases from J; bases unmatched to any gene: 8. CDR1 SGHRS and CDR2 YFSETQ come from the germline V gene. There are 14 residues in the CDR3. What was sequenced was cord blood. The receptor comes from a newborn girl in good health. The chain links TRBV5-1 to TRBJ2-3; TRBD2 aligns across 11 bases. This CDR3 is CATSLAGVEDTQYF. In DNA form, the CDR3 reads TGCGCCACCTCACTAGCGGGAGTGGAAGATACGCAGTATTTT.